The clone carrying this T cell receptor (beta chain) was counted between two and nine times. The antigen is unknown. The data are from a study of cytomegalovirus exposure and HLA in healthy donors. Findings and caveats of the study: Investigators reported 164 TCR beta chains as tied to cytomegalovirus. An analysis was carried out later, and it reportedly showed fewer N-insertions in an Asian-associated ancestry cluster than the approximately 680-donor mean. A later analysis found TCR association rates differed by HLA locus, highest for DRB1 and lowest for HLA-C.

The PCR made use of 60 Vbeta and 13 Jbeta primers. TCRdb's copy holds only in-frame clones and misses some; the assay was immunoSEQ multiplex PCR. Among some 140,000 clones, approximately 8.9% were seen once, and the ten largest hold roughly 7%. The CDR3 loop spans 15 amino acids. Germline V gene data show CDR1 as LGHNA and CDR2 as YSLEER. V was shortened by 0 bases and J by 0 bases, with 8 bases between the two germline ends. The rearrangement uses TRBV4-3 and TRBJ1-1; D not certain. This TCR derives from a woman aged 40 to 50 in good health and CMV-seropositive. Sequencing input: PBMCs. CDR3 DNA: TGCGCCAGCAGCCAAGATCTACAGTTGAACACTGAAGCTTTCTTT. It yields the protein CASSQDLQLNTEAFF.